This T cell receptor beta chain was sequenced for a study of OX40 agonist ivuxolimab in advanced cancers. Study results and caveats: Clonal expansion was seen in CD4+ and CD8+ blood T cells by week 6 at 0.1 to 3.0 mg/kg.

Exclusion of a patient followed from autoimmune disease history or systemic immunosuppression. As to this clone: Its antigen remains unknown.

Generated by immunoSEQ multiplex PCR, the TCRdb table keeps only in-frame clones and is missing some. This table has fewer than 25,000 clones, around 80% appearing once. The input for sequencing was CD4+ or CD8+ T cells sorted from blood, taken in a trial of the OX40 agonist ivuxolimab. The TCR was taken from an adult with an advanced solid tumor such as melanoma, head and neck, liver or kidney cancer.

CDR3 in DNA: TGTGCTAGTGGTTTGGTAAGCCAGTTGTGGACCGGGGAGCTGTTTTTT. This encodes CASGLVSQLWTGELFF. The chain joins TRBV12-5 to TRBJ2-2; D not resolved. V was trimmed by 0 bases and J by 5 bases, leaving 13 bases between them. Germline loops: CDR1 LGHNT, CDR2 FRNRAP. The CDR3 totals 16 residues. Full variable domain (missing parts from reference TRBV12-5 and TRBJ2-2): DARVTQTPRHKVTEMGQEVTMRCQPILGHNTVFWYRQTMMQGLELLAYFRNRAPLDDSGMPKDRFSAEMPDATLATLKIQPSEPRDSAVYFCASGLVSQLWTGELFFGEGSRLTVL.